This T cell receptor beta chain is from a study of identical twins. Study-wide results and limits: Abundant beta clonotypes from cord blood bore fewer insertions; memory repertoires lacked this pattern. Twins showed weaker excess sharing in their beta out-of-frame sequences. Some out-of-frame alpha sequences were shared by twins, and these showed excess low generation probability.

This CDR3 has 12 amino acids. V was shortened by 3 bases and J by 5 bases, with 7 bases between the two germline ends. A word on this clonotype: No antigen is known for it.

In TCRdb, the 5' RACE reads were re-called with MiXCR into one record per CDR3 protein. The top ten clones hold more than 0.4% of a sample with about 530,000 distinct CDR3 sequences, around 24% of them seen once. These data also formed part of another study, on yellow fever vaccine responses in identical twins.

Sequenced: CD4+ T cells sorted from blood. This chain links TRBV12-3 or TRBV12-4 with TRBJ1-2; D is unclear. This TCR derives from a woman between 18 and 29 years old in good health. CDR3 amino acids: CASSFEVYGYTF. The CDR3 nucleotides read TGTGCCAGCAGTTTTGAGGTTTATGGCTACACCTTC.